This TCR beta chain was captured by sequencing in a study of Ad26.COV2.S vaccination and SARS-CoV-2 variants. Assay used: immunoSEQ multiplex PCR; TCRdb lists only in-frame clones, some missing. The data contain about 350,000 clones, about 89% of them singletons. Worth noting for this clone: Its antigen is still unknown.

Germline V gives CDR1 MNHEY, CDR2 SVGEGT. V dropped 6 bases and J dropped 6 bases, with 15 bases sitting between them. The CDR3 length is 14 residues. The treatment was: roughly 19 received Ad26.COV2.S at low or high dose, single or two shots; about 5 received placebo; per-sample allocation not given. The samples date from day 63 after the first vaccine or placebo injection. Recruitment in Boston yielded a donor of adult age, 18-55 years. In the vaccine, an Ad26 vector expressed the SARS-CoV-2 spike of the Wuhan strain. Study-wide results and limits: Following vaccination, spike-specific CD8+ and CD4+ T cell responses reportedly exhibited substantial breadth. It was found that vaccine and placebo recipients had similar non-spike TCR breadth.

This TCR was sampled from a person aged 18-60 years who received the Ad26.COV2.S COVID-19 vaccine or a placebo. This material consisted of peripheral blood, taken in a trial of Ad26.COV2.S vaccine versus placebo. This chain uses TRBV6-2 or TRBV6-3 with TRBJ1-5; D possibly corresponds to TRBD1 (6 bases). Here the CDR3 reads CASSSPWGAQPQHF. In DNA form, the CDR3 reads TGTGCCAGCAGCTCTCCTTGGGGGGCTCAGCCCCAGCATTTT.